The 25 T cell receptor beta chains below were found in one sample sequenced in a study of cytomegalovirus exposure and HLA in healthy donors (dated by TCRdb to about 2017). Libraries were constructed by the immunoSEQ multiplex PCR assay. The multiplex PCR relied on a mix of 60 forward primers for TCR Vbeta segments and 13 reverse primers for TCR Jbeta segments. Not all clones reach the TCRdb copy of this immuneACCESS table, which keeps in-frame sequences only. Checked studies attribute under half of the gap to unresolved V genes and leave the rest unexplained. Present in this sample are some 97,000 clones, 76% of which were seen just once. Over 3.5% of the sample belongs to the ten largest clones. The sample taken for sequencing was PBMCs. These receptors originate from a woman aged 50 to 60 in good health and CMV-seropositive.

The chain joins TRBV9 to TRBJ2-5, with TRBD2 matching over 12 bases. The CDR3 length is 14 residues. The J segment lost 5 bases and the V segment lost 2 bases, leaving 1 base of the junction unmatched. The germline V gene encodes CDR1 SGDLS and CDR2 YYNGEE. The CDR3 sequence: CASSVTSGGETQYF. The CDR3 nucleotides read TGTGCCAGCAGCGTCACTAGCGGGGGGGAGACCCAGTACTTC.

The CDR3 sequence is CASSSSTSGRTNEQFF. The CDR3 DNA follows: TGCGCCAGCAGCTCTTCGACTAGCGGGAGGACGAATGAGCAGTTCTTC. The gene calls are TRBV5-1 and TRBJ2-1, with 13 bases identical to TRBD2. Losses at the gene ends were 3 bases for V and 7 bases for J; bases not matched to a gene: 7. Germline V lookup: CDR1 SGHRS, CDR2 YFSETQ. CDR3 length: 16 amino acids.

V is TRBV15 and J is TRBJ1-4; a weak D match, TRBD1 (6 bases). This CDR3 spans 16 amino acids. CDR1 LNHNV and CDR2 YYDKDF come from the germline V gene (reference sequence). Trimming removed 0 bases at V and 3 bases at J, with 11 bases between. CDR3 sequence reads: CATSRDVTGPNEKLFF. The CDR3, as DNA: TGTGCCACCAGCAGAGATGTGACAGGCCCTAATGAAAAACTGTTTTTT. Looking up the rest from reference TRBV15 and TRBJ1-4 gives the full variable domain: DAMVIQNPRYQVTQFGKPVTLSCSQTLNHNVMYWYQQKSSQAPKLLFHYYDKDFNNEADTPDNFQSRRPNTSFCFLDIRSPGLGDTAMYLCATSRDVTGPNEKLFFGSGTQLSVL.

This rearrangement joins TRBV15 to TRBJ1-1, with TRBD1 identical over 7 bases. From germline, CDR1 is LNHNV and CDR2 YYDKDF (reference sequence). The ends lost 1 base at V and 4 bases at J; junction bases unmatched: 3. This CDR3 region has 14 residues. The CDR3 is CATSRGGTATEAFF. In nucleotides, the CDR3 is TGTGCCACCAGCAGAGGGGGGACAGCCACTGAAGCTTTCTTT. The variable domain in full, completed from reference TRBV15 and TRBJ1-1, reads DAMVIQNPRYQVTQFGKPVTLSCSQTLNHNVMYWYQQKSSQAPKLLFHYYDKDFNNEADTPDNFQSRRPNTSFCFLDIRSPGLGDTAMYLCATSRGGTATEAFFGQGTRLTVV.

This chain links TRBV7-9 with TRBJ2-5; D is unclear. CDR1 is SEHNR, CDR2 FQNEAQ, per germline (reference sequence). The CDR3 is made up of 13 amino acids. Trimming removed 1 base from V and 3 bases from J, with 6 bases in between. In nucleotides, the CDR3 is TGTGCCAGCAGCTTAGTTTCCGAAGAGACCCAGTACTTC. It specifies CASSLVSEETQYF.

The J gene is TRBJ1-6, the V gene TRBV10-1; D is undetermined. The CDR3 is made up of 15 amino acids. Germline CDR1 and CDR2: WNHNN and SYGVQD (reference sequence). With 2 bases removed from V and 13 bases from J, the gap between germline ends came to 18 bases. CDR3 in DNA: TGCGCCAGCAGTGAGAGCTCAGGTCGATTTGCTCCCCTCCACTTT. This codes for CASSESSGRFAPLHF.

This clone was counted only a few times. The CDR3 protein is CASSSGQERNEKLFF. CDR3 coding DNA: TGTGCCAGCAGCTCGGGACAGGAAAGAAATGAAAAACTGTTTTTT. This chain connects TRBV5-6 to TRBJ1-4; 8 nucleotides line up with TRBD1. Per germline, CDR1 SGHDT and CDR2 YYEEEE. This CDR3 has 15 amino acids. Unmatched junction bases numbered 6, after V lost 3 bases and J lost 5 bases.

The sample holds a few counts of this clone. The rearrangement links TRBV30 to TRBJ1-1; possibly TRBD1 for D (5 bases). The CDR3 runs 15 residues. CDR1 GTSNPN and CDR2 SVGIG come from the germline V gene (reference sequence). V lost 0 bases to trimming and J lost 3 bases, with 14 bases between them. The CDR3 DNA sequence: TGTGCCTGGAGTGTTGGTATCGGAGGGGACACTGAAGCTTTCTTT. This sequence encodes CAWSVGIGGDTEAFF. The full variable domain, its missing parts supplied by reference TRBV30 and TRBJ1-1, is SQTIHQWPATLVQPVGSPLSLECTVEGTSNPNLYWYRQAAGRGLQLLFYSVGIGQISSEVPQNLSASRPQDRQFILSSKKLLLSDSGFYLCAWSVGIGGDTEAFFGQGTRLTVV.

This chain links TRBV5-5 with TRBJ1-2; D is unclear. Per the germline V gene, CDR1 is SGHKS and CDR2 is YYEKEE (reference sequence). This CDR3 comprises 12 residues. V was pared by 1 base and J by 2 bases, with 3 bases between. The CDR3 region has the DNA TGTGCCAGCAGCTTGACAAACTATGGCTACACCTTC. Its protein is CASSLTNYGYTF.

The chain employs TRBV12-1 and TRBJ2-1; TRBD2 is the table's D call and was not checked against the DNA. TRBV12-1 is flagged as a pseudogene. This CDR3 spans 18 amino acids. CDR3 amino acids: CASSFGGLAGGSYNEQFF. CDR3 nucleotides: TGTGCCAGCAGCTTTGGAGGACTAGCGGGTGGGTCCTACAATGAGCAGTTCTTC.

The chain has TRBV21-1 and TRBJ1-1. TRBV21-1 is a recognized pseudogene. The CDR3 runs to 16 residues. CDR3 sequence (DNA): TGTGCCAGCAGCAAAGGTCACCCCCGGGGGGACACTGAAGCTTTCTTT. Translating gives CASSKGHPRGDTEAFF.

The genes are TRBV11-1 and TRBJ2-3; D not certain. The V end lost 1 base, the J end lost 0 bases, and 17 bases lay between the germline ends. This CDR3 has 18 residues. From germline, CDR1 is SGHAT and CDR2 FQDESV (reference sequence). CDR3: CASSLGFLRGASTDTQYF. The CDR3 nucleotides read TGTGCCAGCAGCTTAGGGTTCCTCCGCGGAGCTAGCACAGATACGCAGTATTTT.

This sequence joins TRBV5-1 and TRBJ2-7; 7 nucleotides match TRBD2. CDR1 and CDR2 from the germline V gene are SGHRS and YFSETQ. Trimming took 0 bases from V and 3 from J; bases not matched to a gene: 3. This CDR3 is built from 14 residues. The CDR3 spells CASSLGLADYEQYF. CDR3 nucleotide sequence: TGCGCCAGCAGCTTGGGGCTAGCGGACTACGAGCAGTACTTC. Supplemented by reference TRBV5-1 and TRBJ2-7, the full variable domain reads KAGVTQTPRYLIKTRGQQVTLSCSPISGHRSVSWYQQTPGQGLQFLFEYFSETQRNKGNFPGRFSGRQFSNSRSEMNVSTLELGDSALYLCASSLGLADYEQYFGPGTRLTVT.

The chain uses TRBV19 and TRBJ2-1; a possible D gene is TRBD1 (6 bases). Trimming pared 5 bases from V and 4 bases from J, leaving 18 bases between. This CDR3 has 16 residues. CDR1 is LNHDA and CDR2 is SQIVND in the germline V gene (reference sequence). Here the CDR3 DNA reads TGTGCCAGTAGTGGCCCGGTGGGGGCTTCTTACAATGAGCAGTTCTTC. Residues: CASSGPVGASYNEQFF.

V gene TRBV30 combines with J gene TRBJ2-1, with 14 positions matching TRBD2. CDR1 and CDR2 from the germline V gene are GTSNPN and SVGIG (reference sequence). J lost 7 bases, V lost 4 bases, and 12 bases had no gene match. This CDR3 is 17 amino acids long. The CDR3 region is CAWTRRRLAGGGNEQFF. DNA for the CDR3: TGTGCCTGGACCCGGCGGAGACTAGCGGGAGGGGGGAATGAGCAGTTCTTC.

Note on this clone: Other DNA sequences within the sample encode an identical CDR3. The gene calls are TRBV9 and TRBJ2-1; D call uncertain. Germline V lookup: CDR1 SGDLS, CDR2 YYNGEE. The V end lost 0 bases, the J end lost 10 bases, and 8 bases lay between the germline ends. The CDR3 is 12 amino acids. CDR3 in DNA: TGTGCCAGCAGCGTAGCTGGCTCCGAGCAGTTCTTC. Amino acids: CASSVAGSEQFF.

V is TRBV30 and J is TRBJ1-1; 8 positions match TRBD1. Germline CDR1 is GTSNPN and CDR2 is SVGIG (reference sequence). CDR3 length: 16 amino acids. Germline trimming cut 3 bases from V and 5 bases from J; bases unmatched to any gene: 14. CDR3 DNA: TGTGCCTGGAGCCGTCTTTCAGGGGGCGTAGGGACTGAAGCTTTCTTT. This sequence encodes CAWSRLSGGVGTEAFF.

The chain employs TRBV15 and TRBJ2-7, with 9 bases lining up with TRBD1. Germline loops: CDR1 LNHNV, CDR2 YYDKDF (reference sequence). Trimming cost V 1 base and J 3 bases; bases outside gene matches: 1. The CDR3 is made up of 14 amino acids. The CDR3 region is CATSRVGQGYEQYF. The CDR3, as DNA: TGTGCCACCAGCAGAGTGGGACAGGGCTACGAGCAGTACTTC.

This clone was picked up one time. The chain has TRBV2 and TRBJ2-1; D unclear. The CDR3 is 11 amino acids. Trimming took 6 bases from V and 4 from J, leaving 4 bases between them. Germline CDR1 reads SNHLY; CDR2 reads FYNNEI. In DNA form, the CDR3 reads TGTGCCAGCAGGGAGTACAATGAGCAGTTCTTC. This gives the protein CASREYNEQFF.

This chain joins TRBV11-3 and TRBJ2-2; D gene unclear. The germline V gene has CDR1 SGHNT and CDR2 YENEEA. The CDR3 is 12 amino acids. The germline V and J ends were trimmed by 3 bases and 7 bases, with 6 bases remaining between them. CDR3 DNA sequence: TGTGCCAGCAGCTTCCGTATCGGGGAGCTGTTTTTT. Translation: CASSFRIGELFF.

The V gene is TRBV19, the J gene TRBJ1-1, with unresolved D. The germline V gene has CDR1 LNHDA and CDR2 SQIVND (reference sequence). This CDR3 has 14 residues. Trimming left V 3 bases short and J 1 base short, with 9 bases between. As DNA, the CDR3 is TGTGCCAGTAGTATTGTGTGGGCGAACACTGAAGCTTTCTTT. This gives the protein CASSIVWANTEAFF. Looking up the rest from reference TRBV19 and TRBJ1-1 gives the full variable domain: DGGITQSPKYLFRKEGQNVTLSCEQNLNHDAMYWYRQDPGQGLRLIYYSQIVNDFQKGDIAEGYSVSREKKESFPLTVTSAQKNPTAFYLCASSIVWANTEAFFGQGTRLTVV.

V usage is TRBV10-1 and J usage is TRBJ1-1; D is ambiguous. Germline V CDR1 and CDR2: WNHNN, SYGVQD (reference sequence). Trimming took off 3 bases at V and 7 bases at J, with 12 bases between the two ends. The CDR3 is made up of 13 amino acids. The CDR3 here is CASSDGGFDEAFF. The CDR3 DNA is TGCGCCAGCAGTGACGGAGGGTTCGATGAAGCTTTCTTT.

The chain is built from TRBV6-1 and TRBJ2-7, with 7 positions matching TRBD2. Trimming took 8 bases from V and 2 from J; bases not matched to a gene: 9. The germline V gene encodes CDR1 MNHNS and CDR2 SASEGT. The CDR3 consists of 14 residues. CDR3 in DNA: TGTGCCAGCCGCCCCTCGGGGGGAACCTACGAGCAGTACTTC. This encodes CASRPSGGTYEQYF.

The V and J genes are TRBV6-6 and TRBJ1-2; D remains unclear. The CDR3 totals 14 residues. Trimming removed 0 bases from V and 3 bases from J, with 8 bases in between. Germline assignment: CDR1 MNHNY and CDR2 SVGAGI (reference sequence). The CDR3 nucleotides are TGTGCCAGCAGTTACTCGGGCAGCTACTATGGCTACACCTTC. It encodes CASSYSGSYYGYTF.

CDR3 bases: TGTGCTAGTGGGCCAGGAGGCTCTGGGGCCAACGTCCTGACTTTC. Amino acid sequence: CASGPGGSGANVLTF. The rearrangement links TRBV12-5 to TRBJ2-6; possibly TRBD2 for D (5 bases). CDR3 length: 15 residues. The V and J ends lost 6 bases and 0 bases respectively, with 9 bases between them. CDR1 LGHNT and CDR2 FRNRAP come from the germline V gene.